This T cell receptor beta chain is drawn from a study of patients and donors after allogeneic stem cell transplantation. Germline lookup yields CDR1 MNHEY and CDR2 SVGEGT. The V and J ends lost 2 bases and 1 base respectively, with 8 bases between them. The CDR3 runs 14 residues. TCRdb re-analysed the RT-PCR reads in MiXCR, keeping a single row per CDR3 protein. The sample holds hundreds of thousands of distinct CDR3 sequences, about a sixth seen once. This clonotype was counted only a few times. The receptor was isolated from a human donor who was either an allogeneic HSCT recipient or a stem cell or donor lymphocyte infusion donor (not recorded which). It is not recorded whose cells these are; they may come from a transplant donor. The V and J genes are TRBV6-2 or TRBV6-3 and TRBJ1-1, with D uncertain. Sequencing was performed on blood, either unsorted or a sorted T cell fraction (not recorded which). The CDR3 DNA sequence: TGTGCCAGCAGTTACCGAGGACGGAACACTGAAGCTTTCTTT. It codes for CASSYRGRNTEAFF.